The rows below give T cell receptor beta chains drawn from one sample of a study of blood T cell repertoires in COVID-19. Generated by immunoSEQ multiplex PCR, the TCRdb table keeps only in-frame clones and is missing some. The sample contains some 200,000 clones, about nine tenths of which appear only once. Specimen: peripheral blood. The receptor set was obtained from a man in his 70s with acute or convalescent COVID-19. CDR3s include the opening cysteine and the closing phenylalanine or tryptophan. D genes are given only for firm matches. Size is omitted from some rows. Given values are once, few, many or a class for expanded clones.

V: TRBV7-8; D: TRBD2; J: TRBJ2-1; size: .; CDR3: CASSTGLAASYNEQFF; DNA: TGTGCCAGCAGCACGGGACTAGCTGCCTCCTACAATGAGCAGTTCTTC
V: TRBV29-1; D: .; J: TRBJ2-3; size: once; CDR3: CSVEGAGISTDTQYF; DNA: TGCAGCGTTGAAGGGGCAGGGATCAGCACAGATACGCAGTATTTT
V: TRBV18; D: TRBD1; J: TRBJ1-4; size: .; CDR3: CASSPLQGETTNEKLFF; DNA: TGTGCCAGCTCACCATTACAGGGGGAAACAACTAATGAAAAACTGTTTTTT
V: TRBV19; D: .; J: TRBJ2-7; size: .; CDR3: CASRGGPGGEQYF; DNA: TGTGCTTCGAGAGGGGGACCAGGAGGCGAGCAGTACTTC
V: TRBV7-3; D: TRBD2; J: TRBJ2-1; size: .; CDR3: CASSTGTSGRNEQFF; DNA: TGTGCCAGCAGTACCGGGACTAGCGGGAGAAATGAGCAGTTCTTC
V: TRBV11-1; D: TRBD1; J: TRBJ1-1; size: .; CDR3: CASSLGQGNTEAFF; DNA: TGTGCCAGCAGCCTAGGACAGGGGAACACTGAAGCTTTCTTT
V: TRBV19; D: TRBD1; J: TRBJ1-1; size: .; CDR3: CASSTGPGQGAEAFF; DNA: TGTGCCAGTAGCACCGGACCGGGACAGGGGGCTGAAGCTTTCTTT
V: TRBV27; D: TRBD1; J: TRBJ1-2; size: .; CDR3: CASRRDRGDYGYTF; DNA: TGTGCCAGCAGACGGGACAGGGGAGACTATGGCTACACCTTC
V: TRBV9; D: .; J: TRBJ2-1; size: .; CDR3: CASTLGGTSYNEQFF; DNA: TGTGCCAGCACCCTTGGCGGGACCTCCTACAATGAGCAGTTCTTC
V: TRBV18; D: TRBD2; J: TRBJ2-1; size: .; CDR3: CASSPFVGAGLAGVSYNEQFF; DNA: TGTGCCAGCTCACCCTTCGTAGGAGCCGGGCTAGCGGGAGTCTCCTACAATGAGCAGTTCTTC
V: TRBV28; D: TRBD1; J: TRBJ2-7; size: .; CDR3: CASSSTQGVPYEQYF; DNA: TGTGCCAGCAGTTCGACACAGGGGGTCCCCTACGAGCAGTACTTC
V: TRBV27; D: .; J: TRBJ2-1; size: .; CDR3: CASSISGGWNEQFF; DNA: TGTGCCAGCAGTATAAGCGGTGGATGGAATGAGCAGTTCTTC
V: TRBV3-1/TRBV3-2; D: .; J: TRBJ2-7; size: .; CDR3: CASGGTPHEQYF; DNA: TGTGCCAGCGGTGGGACTCCCCACGAGCAGTACTTC
V: TRBV19; D: .; J: TRBJ1-1; size: once; CDR3: CATTRKAWGMYDTEAFF; DNA: TGTGCCACCACTAGAAAGGCCTGGGGTATGTATGACACTGAAGCTTTCTTT
V: TRBV3-1/TRBV3-2; D: .; J: TRBJ2-2; size: .; CDR3: CASSQSRLTNTGELFF; DNA: TGTGCCAGCAGCCAATCGCGACTGACGAACACCGGGGAGCTGTTTTTT
V: TRBV6-5; D: .; J: TRBJ1-2; size: .; CDR3: CASRRTGGRNYGYTF; DNA: TGTGCCAGCAGACGAACAGGTGGCAGGAACTATGGCTACACCTTC
V: TRBV28; D: TRBD1; J: TRBJ2-7; size: .; CDR3: CASSLSVRDRDF; DNA: TGTGCCAGCAGTTTATCAGTCAGGGACAGGGACTTC
V: TRBV7-8; D: .; J: TRBJ2-7; size: .; CDR3: CASRADDYEQYF; DNA: TGTGCCAGCAGGGCGGATGACTACGAGCAGTACTTC
V: TRBV3-1/TRBV3-2; D: TRBD1; J: TRBJ1-6; size: .; CDR3: CASSQVPPGPGQPYNSPLHF; DNA: TGTGCCAGCAGCCAAGTCCCCCCCGGGCCGGGACAGCCATATAATTCACCCCTCCACTTT
V: TRBV5-8; D: .; J: TRBJ1-6; size: .; CDR3: CASSLGGAGYNSPLHF; DNA: TGTGCCAGCAGCTTGGGAGGAGCAGGGTATAATTCACCCCTCCACTTT
V: TRBV18; D: .; J: TRBJ1-2; size: few; CDR3: CASSPQSGAGYTF; DNA: TGTGCCAGCTCACCACAATCGGGAGCTGGCTACACCTTC
V: TRBV10-3; D: .; J: TRBJ2-3; size: .; CDR3: CAISESLATDTQYF; DNA: TGTGCCATCAGTGAGTCCCTAGCGACAGATACGCAGTATTTT
V: TRBV9; D: .; J: TRBJ2-6; size: .; CDR3: CASSPYPQGTAVSGANVLTF; DNA: TGTGCCAGCAGCCCGTACCCCCAAGGTACAGCCGTCTCTGGGGCCAACGTCCTGACTTTC
V: TRBV7-9; D: .; J: TRBJ1-1; size: .; CDR3: CASSLGSPSLNTEAFF; DNA: TGTGCCAGCAGCCTCGGGTCTCCTTCCCTGAACACTGAAGCTTTCTTT
V: TRBV12-3/TRBV12-4; D: .; J: TRBJ1-5; size: .; CDR3: CASSLDRSQPQHF; DNA: TGTGCCAGCAGTTTAGACCGCAGTCAGCCCCAGCATTTT
V: TRBV7-9; D: .; J: TRBJ2-3; size: .; CDR3: CAQGPGLSTDTQYF; DNA: TGTGCCCAAGGGCCAGGGTTGAGCACAGATACGCAGTATTTT
V: TRBV7-3; D: TRBD2; J: TRBJ2-7; size: .; CDR3: CASSLSSGSGYEQYF; DNA: TGTGCCAGCAGCTTAAGTAGCGGGAGTGGGTACGAGCAGTACTTC
V: TRBV7-2; D: .; J: TRBJ2-7; size: .; CDR3: CASSLGGLAHASYEQYF; DNA: TGTGCCAGCAGCTTAGGTGGGCTAGCGCACGCTTCCTACGAGCAGTACTTC
V: TRBV10-3; D: TRBD2; J: TRBJ2-1; size: .; CDR3: CAISAFMREDEQFF; DNA: TGTGCCATCAGTGCGTTCATGCGGGAGGATGAGCAGTTCTTC
V: TRBV5-4; D: .; J: TRBJ2-7; size: .; CDR3: CASSLGRDREQYF; DNA: TGTGCCAGCAGCTTAGGGCGGGATAGAGAGCAGTACTTC
V: TRBV5-6; D: .; J: TRBJ1-3; size: .; CDR3: CASSRGGNTIYF; DNA: TGTGCCAGCAGCCGGGGTGGAAACACCATATATTTT
V: TRBV28; D: .; J: TRBJ2-5; size: .; CDR3: CAHKEGETQYF; DNA: TGTGCCCACAAGGAGGGGGAGACCCAGTACTTC
V: TRBV11-1; D: .; J: TRBJ2-7; size: .; CDR3: CASSLRGTVSEF; DNA: TGTGCCAGCAGCTTAAGGGGGACCGTGAGTGAGTTC
V: TRBV3-1/TRBV3-2; D: TRBD2; J: TRBJ2-1; size: once; CDR3: CASSQDQGSGSLNNEQFF; DNA: TGTGCCAGCAGCCAAGATCAGGGTAGCGGGAGTTTGAACAATGAGCAGTTCTTC
V: TRBV15; D: TRBD1; J: TRBJ2-3; size: .; CDR3: CATSTFQGADTQYF; DNA: TGTGCCACCAGCACCTTTCAGGGGGCAGATACGCAGTATTTT
V: TRBV3-1/TRBV3-2; D: .; J: TRBJ1-1; size: .; CDR3: CASSPGGRTEAFF; DNA: TGTGCCAGCAGCCCGGGGGGGAGGACTGAAGCTTTCTTT
V: TRBV10-3; D: .; J: TRBJ1-2; size: .; CDR3: CAILDGGEGYTF; DNA: TGTGCCATCCTAGATGGGGGGGAAGGCTACACCTTC
V: TRBV27; D: .; J: TRBJ2-1; size: .; CDR3: CASSSGHVYEQFF; DNA: TGTGCCAGCAGTTCCGGACACGTCTATGAGCAGTTCTTC
V: TRBV19; D: .; J: TRBJ1-5; size: .; CDR3: CASSIAQISFNQPQHF; DNA: TGTGCCAGTAGTATCGCCCAAATTAGTTTTAATCAGCCCCAGCATTTT
V: TRBV7-8; D: .; J: TRBJ2-5; size: once; CDR3: CASSLRSGQETQYF; DNA: TGTGCCAGCAGCTTGAGAAGCGGCCAAGAGACCCAGTACTTC